A single TCR beta chain is shown here with its context. What it recognizes is unknown. The sample originates from a study of T cells in Graves' hyperthyroidism and ophthalmopathy. Broader study findings: A model using 13 V-J features told ophthalmopathy apart from stable hyperthyroidism. In validation, the model predicted ophthalmopathy. These predictions came a median approximately 5.9 months before onset. Most thyroid clonotypes expanded above 0.001 were also detected in blood.

Orbital computed tomography and thyroid ultrasound, together with serum TRAb and thyroxine and clinical symptoms, were used for diagnoses. Regions amplified from RNA transcripts were the TCR beta CDR3 regions. The primer set for the first-round RT-PCR of the TCR CDR3 was HTBI. TCRdb re-derived calls from the multiplex PCR reads in MiXCR, one entry per CDR3 protein. Of about 660,000 distinct CDR3 sequences in the sample, 45% were seen once. The specimen was peripheral blood or thyroid tissue (not recorded which). This sequence was found in an adult man with Graves' disease, either hyperthyroidism or ophthalmopathy (not recorded which).

In DNA form, the CDR3 reads TGTGCCAGCAGCCCCCGAGGGACAGGCGGGGGGTCACCCCTCCACTTT. This sequence encodes CASSPRGTGGGSPLHF. This chain uses TRBV7-2 with TRBJ1-6; TRBD1 matches at 8 bases. Per germline, CDR1 SGHTA and CDR2 FQGNSA. There are 16 residues in the CDR3. V shed 5 bases and J 10 bases; nucleotides not matched to a gene: 13.